These 6 T cell receptor beta chains originate from one sample sequenced in a study of blood T cell repertoires in COVID-19. Sequenced by immunoSEQ multiplex PCR; TCRdb stores in-frame clones only, minus some. The table records 140,000 to 150,000 clones, over 60% of them present only once. What was sequenced was peripheral blood. These receptors all come from a man in his fifties or sixties with acute or convalescent COVID-19.

The chain joins TRBV9 to TRBJ2-1; 8 bases are shared with TRBD1. CDR3 length equals 14 residues. Trimming removed 4 bases from V and 5 bases from J; junction bases left unmatched: 5. Germline CDR1 reads SGDLS; CDR2 reads YYNGEE. CDR3 DNA sequence: TGTGCCAGCAGCCCTCTCAGGGGGCACAATGAGCAGTTCTTC. Amino acid sequence: CASSPLRGHNEQFF.

The J gene is TRBJ1-6, the V gene TRBV6-1; D is undetermined. Deletions cut 3 bases from V and 9 bases from J, with 15 bases between. The germline V gene has CDR1 MNHNS and CDR2 SASEGT. The CDR3 contains 15 residues. The CDR3 protein is CASSDFSFRGSPLHF. The DNA for the CDR3 is TGTGCCAGCAGTGATTTTTCGTTTAGAGGTTCACCCCTCCACTTT.

About this clone itself: Other DNA sequences in this specimen translate into the identical CDR3. The chain joins TRBV5-1 to TRBJ1-1, with D hard to call. Germline V gives CDR1 SGHRS, CDR2 YFSETQ. With 1 base removed from V and 2 bases from J, the gap between germline ends came to 12 bases. The CDR3 has 15 amino acids. The CDR3 protein is CASSLRSGSNTEAFF. CDR3 nucleotide sequence: TGCGCCAGCAGCTTGCGATCCGGGAGTAACACTGAAGCTTTCTTT.

This chain links TRBV9 with TRBJ1-4, with unresolved D. The V and J ends lost 0 bases and 4 bases respectively, with 10 bases between them. Germline V CDR1 and CDR2: SGDLS, YYNGEE. The CDR3 length is 15 residues. The CDR3 reads CASSVDVKSNEKLFF. In DNA form, the CDR3 reads TGTGCCAGCAGCGTAGATGTCAAGAGTAATGAAAAACTGTTTTTT.

This chain links TRBV28 with TRBJ1-2; D may be TRBD1 (5 bases). The V gene's germline CDR1 is MDHEN and CDR2 SYDVKM. The CDR3 totals 14 residues. The V end was cut by 4 bases, the J end by 2 bases, with 11 bases between. CDR3 in amino acids: CASSSGRANYGYTF. The CDR3 region has the DNA TGTGCCAGCAGTTCGGGCAGGGCCAACTATGGCTACACCTTC.

The CDR3 nucleotides read TGTGCCAGCAGCTCTGGACAGGGGGCACTCACTGAAGCTTTCTTT. This translates into CASSSGQGALTEAFF. The chain joins TRBV7-6 to TRBJ1-1, with 11 bases that match TRBD1. CDR3 length equals 15 residues. J lost 4 bases, V lost 4 bases, and 5 bases had no gene match. Germline lookup yields CDR1 SGHVS and CDR2 FNYEAQ.